The clone carrying this T cell receptor (beta chain) was seen a handful of times. The time point was: cycle 4 day 1 (C4D1), after about 6 weeks of nivolumab. There was relapse after autologous stem cell transplantation in every patient, and there was variation in brentuximab vedotin exposure. Sequencing was performed with immunoSEQ multiplex PCR; in TCRdb, only in-frame clones are kept and a portion is missing. The sample holds about 21,000 clones, about 73% seen once. These data belong to a study of PD-1 blockade in classical Hodgkin lymphoma. Germline V gives CDR1 SQVTM, CDR2 ANQGSEA. The CDR3 is 11 residues long. With 6 bases removed from V and 3 bases from J, the gap between germline ends came to 9 bases.

The receptor comes from a human donor with classical Hodgkin lymphoma. The J gene is TRBJ2-7, the V gene TRBV29-1; D is possibly TRBD1 (5 bases). Sequencing used peripheral blood mononuclear cells (PBMCs), obtained before the fourth cycle of nivolumab. The CDR3 DNA follows: TGCAGCGTACAACAGGACTACGAGCAGTACTTC. Its translation is CSVQQDYEQYF.